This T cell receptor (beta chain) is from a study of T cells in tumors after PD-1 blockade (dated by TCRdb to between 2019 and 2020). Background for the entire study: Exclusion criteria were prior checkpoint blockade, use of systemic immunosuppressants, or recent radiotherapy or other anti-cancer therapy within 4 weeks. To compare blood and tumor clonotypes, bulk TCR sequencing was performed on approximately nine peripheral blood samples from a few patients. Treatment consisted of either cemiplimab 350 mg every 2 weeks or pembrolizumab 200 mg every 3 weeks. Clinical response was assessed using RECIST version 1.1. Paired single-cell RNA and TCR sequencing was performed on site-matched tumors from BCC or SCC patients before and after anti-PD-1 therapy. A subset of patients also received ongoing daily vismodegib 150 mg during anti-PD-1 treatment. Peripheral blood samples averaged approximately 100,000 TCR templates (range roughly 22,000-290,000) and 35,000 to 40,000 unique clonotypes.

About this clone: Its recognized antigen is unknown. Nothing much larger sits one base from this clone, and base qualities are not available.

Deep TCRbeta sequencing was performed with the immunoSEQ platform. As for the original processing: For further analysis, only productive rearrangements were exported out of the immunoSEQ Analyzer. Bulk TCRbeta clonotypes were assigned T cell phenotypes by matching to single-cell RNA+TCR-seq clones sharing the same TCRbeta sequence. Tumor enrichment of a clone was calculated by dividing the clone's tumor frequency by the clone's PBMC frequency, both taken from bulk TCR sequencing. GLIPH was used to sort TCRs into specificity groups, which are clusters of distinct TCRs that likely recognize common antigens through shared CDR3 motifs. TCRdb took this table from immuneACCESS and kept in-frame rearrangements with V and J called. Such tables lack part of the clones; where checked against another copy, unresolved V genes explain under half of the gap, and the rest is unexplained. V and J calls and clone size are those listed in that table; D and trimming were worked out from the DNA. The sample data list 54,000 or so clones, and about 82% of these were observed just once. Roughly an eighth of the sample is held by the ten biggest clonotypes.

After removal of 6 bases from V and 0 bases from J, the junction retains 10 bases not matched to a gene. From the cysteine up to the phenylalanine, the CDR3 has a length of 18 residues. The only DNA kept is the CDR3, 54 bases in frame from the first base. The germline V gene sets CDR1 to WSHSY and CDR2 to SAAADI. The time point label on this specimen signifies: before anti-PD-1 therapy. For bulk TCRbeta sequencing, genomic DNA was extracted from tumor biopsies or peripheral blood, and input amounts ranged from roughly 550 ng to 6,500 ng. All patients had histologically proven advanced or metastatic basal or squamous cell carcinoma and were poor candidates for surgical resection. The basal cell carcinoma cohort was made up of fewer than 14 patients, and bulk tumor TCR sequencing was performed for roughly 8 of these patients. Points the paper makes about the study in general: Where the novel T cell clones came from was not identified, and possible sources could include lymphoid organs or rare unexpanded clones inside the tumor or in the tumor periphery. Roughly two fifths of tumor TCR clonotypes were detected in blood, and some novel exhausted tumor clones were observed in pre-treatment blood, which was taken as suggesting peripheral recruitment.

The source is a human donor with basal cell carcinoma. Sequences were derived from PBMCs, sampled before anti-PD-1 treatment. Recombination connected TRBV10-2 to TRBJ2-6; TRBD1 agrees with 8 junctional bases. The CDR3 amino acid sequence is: CASRNGQGPHSGANVLTF. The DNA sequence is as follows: TGCGCCAGCAGGAACGGACAGGGCCCTCACTCTGGGGCCAACGTCCTGACTTTC.